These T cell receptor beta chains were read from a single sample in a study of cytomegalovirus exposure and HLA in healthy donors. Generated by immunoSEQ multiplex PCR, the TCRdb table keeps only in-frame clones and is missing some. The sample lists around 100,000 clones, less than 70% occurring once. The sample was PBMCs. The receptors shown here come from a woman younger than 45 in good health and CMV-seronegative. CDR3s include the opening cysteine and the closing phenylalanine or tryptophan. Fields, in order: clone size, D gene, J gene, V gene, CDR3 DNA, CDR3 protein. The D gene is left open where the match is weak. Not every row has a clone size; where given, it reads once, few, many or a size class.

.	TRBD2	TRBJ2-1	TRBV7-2	TGTGCCAGCAGCCTTGGACTAGCCCATGAGCAGTTCTTC	CASSLGLAHEQFF
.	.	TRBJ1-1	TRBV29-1	TGCAGCGTTGTTCAGGGGTCGAACACTGAAGCTTTCTTT	CSVVQGSNTEAFF
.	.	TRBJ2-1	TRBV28	TGTGCCAGCCAACACCCAACTACCTTTGAGCAGTTCTTC	CASQHPTTFEQFF
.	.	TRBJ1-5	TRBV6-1	TGTGCCAGCAGTGAAGCGTACAGCTATAGCAATCAGCCCCAGCATTTT	CASSEAYSYSNQPQHF
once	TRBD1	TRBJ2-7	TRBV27	TGTGCCAGCAGTTTTTTCTCGGGACAGGGGTACGAGCAGTACTTC	CASSFFSGQGYEQYF
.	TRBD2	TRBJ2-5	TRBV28	TGTGCCAGCAGTTTGTTAGCGGGCTACCAAGAGACCCAGTACTTC	CASSLLAGYQETQYF
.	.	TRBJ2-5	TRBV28	TGTGCCAGCTTGGGACATAACCAAGAGACCCAGTACTTC	CASLGHNQETQYF
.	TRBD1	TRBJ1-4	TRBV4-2	TGTGCCAGCAGCCCCGGGACAGCCGAAAAACTGTTTTTT	CASSPGTAEKLFF
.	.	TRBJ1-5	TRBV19	TGTGCCAGTGGGAGGGGAAATCAGCCCCAGCATTTT	CASGRGNQPQHF
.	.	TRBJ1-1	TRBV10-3	TGTGCCATCAGCCCCAGGGGTCTTAACACTGAAGCTTTCTTT	CAISPRGLNTEAFF
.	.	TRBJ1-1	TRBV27	TGTGCCAGCAGTTCCGGGGGGGGTGACACTGAAGCTTTCTTT	CASSSGGGDTEAFF
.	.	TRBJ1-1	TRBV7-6	TGTGCCAGCAGCTTAGGTGCTTCGGGAGGGGACACTAAAGCTTTCTTT	CASSLGASGGDTKAFF
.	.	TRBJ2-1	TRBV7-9	TGTGCCAGCAGCTTAGAGGCGGGTAGTGAGCAGTTCTTC	CASSLEAGSEQFF
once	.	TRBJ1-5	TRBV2	TGTGCCAGCAGTGCGGCGGATCAGCCCCAGCATTTT	CASSAADQPQHF
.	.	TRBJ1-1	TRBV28	TGTGCCAGCAGTCGTGGCAGGCGAGACACTGAAGCTTTCTTT	CASSRGRRDTEAFF
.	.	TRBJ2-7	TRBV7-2	TGTGCCAGCGGTCTAGCCCCCTCCTACGAGCAGTACTTC	CASGLAPSYEQYF
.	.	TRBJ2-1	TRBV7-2	TGTGCCAGCAGCTTAGAGTATCGGGAGAGGACCTACAATGAGCAGTTCTTC	CASSLEYRERTYNEQFF
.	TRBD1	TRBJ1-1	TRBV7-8	TGTGCCAGCAGCTTTGGGACAGGGGGCTCGATCACTGAAGCTTTCTTT	CASSFGTGGSITEAFF
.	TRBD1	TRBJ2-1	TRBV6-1	TGTGCCAGCAGTGCCCACCGGGACAGGCTTCTCTTC	CASSAHRDRLLF
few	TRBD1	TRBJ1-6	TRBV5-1	TGCGCCAGCAGCTTGGCTGGGACAGTTTCAGGCTATAATTCACCCCTCCACTTT	CASSLAGTVSGYNSPLHF
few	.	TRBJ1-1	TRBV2	TGTGCCAGCGGGTTAGGGGTCGGCACTGAAGCTTTCTTT	CASGLGVGTEAFF
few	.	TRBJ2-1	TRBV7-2	TGTGCCAGCAGCTCCGACAGGTACAATGAGCAGTTCTTC	CASSSDRYNEQFF
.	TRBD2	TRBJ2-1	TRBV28	TGTGCCAGCGCGGGAGGGTATGAGCAGTTCTTC	CASAGGYEQFF
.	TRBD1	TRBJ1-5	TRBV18	TGTGCCAGCTCACCGGGGACAGGGAGCAATCAGCCCCAGCATTTT	CASSPGTGSNQPQHF
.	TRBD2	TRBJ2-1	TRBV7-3	TGTGCCAGCAGCCAGGGGGGGGCTAGCGGGAGTAAGCAGTTCTTC	CASSQGGASGSKQFF
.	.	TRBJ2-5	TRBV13	TGTGCCAGCAGCCCCTGGGGGGTTTCTGGGTCAGAGACCCAGTACTTC	CASSPWGVSGSETQYF
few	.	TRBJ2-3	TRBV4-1	TGCGCCAGCAGCCAAGTGAGGGATACGCAGTATTTT	CASSQVRDTQYF
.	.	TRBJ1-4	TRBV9	TGTGCCAGCAGCCCCTCGTCTGTGGGGGCGGGTGAAAAACTGTTTTTT	CASSPSSVGAGEKLFF
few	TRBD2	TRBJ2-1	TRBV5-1	TGCGCCAGCAGCTTGTGGGGGGAGGGCCAGAATGAGCAGTTCTTC	CASSLWGEGQNEQFF
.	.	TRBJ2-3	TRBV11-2	TGTGCCAGCAGCTTAGATCAAAGGGCCCGGGGTACGCAGTATTTT	CASSLDQRARGTQYF
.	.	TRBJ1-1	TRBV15	TGTGCCACCAGCAGAGCAGTGGAGGGTGGAGAAGCTTTCTTT	CATSRAVEGGEAFF
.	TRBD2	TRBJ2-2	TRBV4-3	TGCGCCAGCAGCCAAGATCTAGCACTAGCGGGTCGCACCGGGGAGCTGTTTTTT	CASSQDLALAGRTGELFF
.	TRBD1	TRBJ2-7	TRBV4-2	TGTGCCAGCAGCCAAGAATTTGGACAGGGTCCATTCGCGAACCCCTACGAGCAGTACTTC	CASSQEFGQGPFANPYEQYF
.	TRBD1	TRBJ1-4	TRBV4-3	TGCGCCAGCAGCCAAAGGTTCGGGACAGGGGATGAAAAACTGTTTTTT	CASSQRFGTGDEKLFF
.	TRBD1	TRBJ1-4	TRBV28	TGTGCCACACGACCGACAGGGTTTAATGAAAAACTGTTTTTT	CATRPTGFNEKLFF
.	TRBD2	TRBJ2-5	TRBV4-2	TGTGCCAGCAGCCTTGGGACTAGAGGGGAGACCCAGTACTTC	CASSLGTRGETQYF
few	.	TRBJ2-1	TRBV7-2	TGTGCCAGCAGCTCTCAGGGGTCCCTGAACTTCGCCTCCTACAATGAGCAGTTCTTC	CASSSQGSLNFASYNEQFF
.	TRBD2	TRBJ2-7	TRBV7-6	TGTGCCAGCAGCCGAGGACTAGCGGGAGGCACAACCTACGAGCAGTACTTC	CASSRGLAGGTTYEQYF
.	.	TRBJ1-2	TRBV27	TGTGCCAGCAGTCACTCCGCGACAGGATCCTATGGCTACACCTTC	CASSHSATGSYGYTF
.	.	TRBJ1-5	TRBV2	TGTGCCAGCAGTGAGGAGAGGCAGCCCCAGCATTTT	CASSEERQPQHF
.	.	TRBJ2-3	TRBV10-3	TGTGCCATCAGTGATGGGGGACATAGCACAGATACGCAGTATTTT	CAISDGGHSTDTQYF
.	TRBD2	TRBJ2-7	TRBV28	TGTGCCAGCAGTTTAGTCGGGGGGGCTGGGGAGCAGTACTTC	CASSLVGGAGEQYF
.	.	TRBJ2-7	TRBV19	TGTGCCAGTAGTATTAGGGGTGGGGACTACGAGCAGTACTTC	CASSIRGGDYEQYF
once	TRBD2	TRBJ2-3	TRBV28	TGTGCCAGCAGTTTTCCCGGGACTAGCGACACAGATACGCAGTATTTT	CASSFPGTSDTDTQYF
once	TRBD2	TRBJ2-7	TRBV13	TGTGCCAGCAGGCGACTAGCGCTCAGCTCCTACGAGCAGTACTTC	CASRRLALSSYEQYF
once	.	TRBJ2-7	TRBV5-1	TGCGCCAGCAGCTCGTCAGGGGTCTACGAGCAGTACTTC	CASSSSGVYEQYF
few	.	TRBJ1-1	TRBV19	TGTGCCAGTAGTATATTAGTCACAGACAACACTGAAGCTTTCTTT	CASSILVTDNTEAFF
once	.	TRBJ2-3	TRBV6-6	TGTGCCAGCAGAGGACAGCTAGATACGCAGTATTTT	CASRGQLDTQYF
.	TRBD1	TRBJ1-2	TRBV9	TGTGCCAGCAGCGCGTCGGACAGGGATGGCTACACCTTC	CASSASDRDGYTF
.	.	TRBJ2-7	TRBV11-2	TGTGCCAGCAGCTTCGGGGACTCCTACGAGCAGTACTTC	CASSFGDSYEQYF
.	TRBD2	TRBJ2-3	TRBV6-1	TGTGCCAGCAGTGAAGGGCTCGGTAGCGGGAGCTATACGCAGTATTTT	CASSEGLGSGSYTQYF
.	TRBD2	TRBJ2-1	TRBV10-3	TGTGCCATCAGTACGGGACTAAACTCCTACAATGAGCAGTTCTTC	CAISTGLNSYNEQFF
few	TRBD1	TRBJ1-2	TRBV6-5	TGTGCCAGCAGTACCACGAGACAGGGGAACTATGGCTACACCTTC	CASSTTRQGNYGYTF
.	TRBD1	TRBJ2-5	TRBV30	TGTGCCTGGAGTGAGGGGATAATACAAGGGGGCTGGGAGACCCAGTACTTC	CAWSEGIIQGGWETQYF
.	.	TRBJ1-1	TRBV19	TGTGCCAGTAGTATACGAGAGTCTGAAGCTTTCTTT	CASSIRESEAFF
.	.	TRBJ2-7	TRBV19	TGTGCCAACCTGGGGGACACGAACTACGAGCAGTACTTC	CANLGDTNYEQYF
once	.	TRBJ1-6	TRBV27	TGTGCCAGCAGCAACAGGGTTAATTCACCCCTCCACTTT	CASSNRVNSPLHF
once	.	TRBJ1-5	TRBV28	TGTGCCAGCAGTTCTTTGGGGGCAGTGCAGCCCCAGCATTTT	CASSSLGAVQPQHF
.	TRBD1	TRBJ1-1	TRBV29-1	TGCAGCGCCGGCTACAGGGGGGACACTGAAGCTTTCTTT	CSAGYRGDTEAFF
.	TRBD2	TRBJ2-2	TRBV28	TGTGCCAGCAGTTTATCAGCGGGAGGATACACCGGGGAGCTGTTTTTT	CASSLSAGGYTGELFF